This TCR beta chain stems from a study of cytomegalovirus exposure and HLA in healthy donors. Whole-study results and caveats: Judged likely to be a sequencing artifact was a cluster of highly shared sequence variants.

PCR was performed using 60 Vbeta and 13 Jbeta primers. The table came from immunoSEQ multiplex PCR; TCRdb's copy has only in-frame clones and leaves some out. The sample yields about 100,000 clones, around four fifths seen once. This clone was seen only a few times. The target antigen is unknown. This CDR3 has 16 residues. The germline V gene has CDR1 SEHNR and CDR2 FQNEAQ (reference sequence). Trimming removed 4 bases from V and 6 bases from J, with 18 bases in between. This chain joins TRBV7-9 and TRBJ1-4; no reliable D call. Sequencing was performed on PBMCs. The sequence was collected from a man in his forties or fifties in good health and CMV-seropositive. The CDR3 nucleotides read TGTGCCAGCAGCTCGGGAATGGGTTTTCGGGATGAAAAACTGTTTTTT. Translation: CASSSGMGFRDEKLFF.